Given below is one T cell receptor beta chain in context. This sample stems from a study of blood T cell repertoires in COVID-19. CDR1 and CDR2 (germline): KGHDR, SFDVKD. This CDR3 is 14 amino acids long. V was cut by 3 bases and J by 4 bases, with 11 bases left in between. As handled by the study authors: Amplification of reference gene primers was used by the study to estimate nucleated cell counts. Method: immunoSEQ multiplex PCR; TCRdb's copy keeps in-frame clones and lacks some. Clone size and the V and J calls come from that table; the DNA yielded D and trimming. In the table there are some 140,000 clones, 75% to 85% of which are singletons.

The clonotype was recovered from a man older than 75 with acute or convalescent COVID-19. The chain is built from TRBV24-1 and TRBJ2-5, with D maybe TRBD1 (5 bases). The material sequenced was peripheral blood. The DNA of the CDR3 is TGTGCCACCAGTGATGGGCAGGGTCGAGAGACCCAGTACTTC. Amino acids: CATSDGQGRETQYF.